This T cell receptor (beta chain) originates from a study of human T cells and chemical hapten exposure. Study as a whole: Patch testing was performed with 0.01% DPC on the upper back, with reading at 6 days.

This clonotype was detected many times. Time point of the sample: patch test 2, 6 weeks after DPC sensitization. The treatment is: therapeutic diphenylcyclopropenone sensitization with weekly scalp DPC. Blood was drawn before each patch test was applied. Library construction involved attaching unique molecular identifiers to individual cDNA molecules, which allowed quantitative, reproducible TCR counting. A single record per CDR3 protein comes from TCRdb applying MiXCR to the RACE reads. Here the sample spans a few hundred thousand distinct CDR3 sequences, about 6.3% being singletons. CDR3 length equals 13 residues. V shed 6 bases and J 3 bases; nucleotides not matched to a gene: 3.

The sequence was obtained from a woman in her late teens or twenties with alopecia areata. Some clones in this sample may be carry-over from other donors' samples. The sample was whole blood, taken in connection with sensitization to the hapten diphenylcyclopropenone (DPC). The V and J genes are TRBV12-3 or TRBV12-4 and TRBJ1-1; 8 bases are a match to TRBD1. The CDR3 reads CASRDRVYTEAFF. Here the CDR3 DNA reads TGTGCCAGCAGGGACAGGGTATACACTGAAGCTTTCTTT.